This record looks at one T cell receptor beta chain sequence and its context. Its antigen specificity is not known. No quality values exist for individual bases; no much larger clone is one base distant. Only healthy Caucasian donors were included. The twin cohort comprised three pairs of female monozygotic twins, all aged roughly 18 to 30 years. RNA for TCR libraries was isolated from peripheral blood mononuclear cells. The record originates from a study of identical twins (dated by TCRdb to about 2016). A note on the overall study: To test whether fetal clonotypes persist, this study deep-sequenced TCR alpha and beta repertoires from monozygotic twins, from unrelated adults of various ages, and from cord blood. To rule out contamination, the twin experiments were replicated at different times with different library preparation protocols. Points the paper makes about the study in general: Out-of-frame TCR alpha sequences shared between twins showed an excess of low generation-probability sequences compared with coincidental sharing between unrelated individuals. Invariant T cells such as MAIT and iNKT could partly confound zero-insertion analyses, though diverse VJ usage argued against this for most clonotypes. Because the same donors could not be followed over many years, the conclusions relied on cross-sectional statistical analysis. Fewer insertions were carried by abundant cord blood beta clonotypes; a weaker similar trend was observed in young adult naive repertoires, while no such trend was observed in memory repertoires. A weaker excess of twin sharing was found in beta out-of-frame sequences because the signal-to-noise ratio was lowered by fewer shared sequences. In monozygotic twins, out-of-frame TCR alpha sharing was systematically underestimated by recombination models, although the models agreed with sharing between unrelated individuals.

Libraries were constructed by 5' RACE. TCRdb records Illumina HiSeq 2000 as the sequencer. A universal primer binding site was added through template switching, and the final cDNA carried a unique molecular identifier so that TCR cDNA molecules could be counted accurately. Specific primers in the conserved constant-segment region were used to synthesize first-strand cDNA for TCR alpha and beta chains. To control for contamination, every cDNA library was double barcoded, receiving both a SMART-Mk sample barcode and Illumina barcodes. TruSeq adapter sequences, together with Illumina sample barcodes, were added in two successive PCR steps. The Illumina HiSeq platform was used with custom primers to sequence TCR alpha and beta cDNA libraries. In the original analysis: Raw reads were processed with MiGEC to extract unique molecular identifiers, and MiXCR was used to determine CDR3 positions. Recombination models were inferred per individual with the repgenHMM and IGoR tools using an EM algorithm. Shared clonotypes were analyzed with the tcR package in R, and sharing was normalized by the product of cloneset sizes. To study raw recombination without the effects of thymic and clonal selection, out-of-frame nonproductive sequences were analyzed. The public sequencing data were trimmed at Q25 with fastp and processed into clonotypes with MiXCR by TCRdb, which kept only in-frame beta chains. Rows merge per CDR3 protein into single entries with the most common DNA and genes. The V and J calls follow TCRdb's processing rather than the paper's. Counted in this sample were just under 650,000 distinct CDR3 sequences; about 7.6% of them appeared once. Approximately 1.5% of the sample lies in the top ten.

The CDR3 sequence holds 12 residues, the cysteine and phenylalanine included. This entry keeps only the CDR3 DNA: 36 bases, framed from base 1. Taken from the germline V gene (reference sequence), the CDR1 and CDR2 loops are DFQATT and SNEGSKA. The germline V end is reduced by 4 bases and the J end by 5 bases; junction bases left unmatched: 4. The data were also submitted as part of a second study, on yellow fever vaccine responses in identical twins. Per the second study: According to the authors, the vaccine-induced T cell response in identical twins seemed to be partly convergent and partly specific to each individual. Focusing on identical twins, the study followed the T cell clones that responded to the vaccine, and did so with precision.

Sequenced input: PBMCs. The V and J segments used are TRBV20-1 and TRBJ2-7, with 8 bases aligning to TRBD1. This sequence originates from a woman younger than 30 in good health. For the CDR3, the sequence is CSATRGLNEQYF. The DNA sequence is TGCAGTGCTACCAGGGGGCTTAACGAGCAGTACTTC.